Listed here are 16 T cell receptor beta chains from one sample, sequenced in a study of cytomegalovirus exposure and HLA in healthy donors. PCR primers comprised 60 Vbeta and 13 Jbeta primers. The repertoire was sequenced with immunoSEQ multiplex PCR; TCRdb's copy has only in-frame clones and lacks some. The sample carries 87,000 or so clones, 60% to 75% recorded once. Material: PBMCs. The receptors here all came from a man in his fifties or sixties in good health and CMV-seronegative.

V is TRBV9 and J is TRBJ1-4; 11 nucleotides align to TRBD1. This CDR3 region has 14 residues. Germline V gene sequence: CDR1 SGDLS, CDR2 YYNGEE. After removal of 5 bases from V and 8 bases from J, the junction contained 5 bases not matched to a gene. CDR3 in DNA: TGTGCCAGCAGAGGACAGGGGGCGAGGGAAAAACTGTTTTTT. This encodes CASRGQGAREKLFF.

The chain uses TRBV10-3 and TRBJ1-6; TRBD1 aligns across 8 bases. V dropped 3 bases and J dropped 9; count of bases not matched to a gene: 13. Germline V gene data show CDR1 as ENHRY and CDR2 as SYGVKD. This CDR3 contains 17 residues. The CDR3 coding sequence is TGTGCCATCAGTGACCGGCCGCCGGGACAGGCTAGTTCACCCCTCCACTTT. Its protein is CAISDRPPGQASSPLHF.

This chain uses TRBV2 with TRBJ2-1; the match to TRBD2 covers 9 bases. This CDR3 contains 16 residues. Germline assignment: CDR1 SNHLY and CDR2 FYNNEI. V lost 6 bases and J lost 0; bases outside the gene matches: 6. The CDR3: CASRRDSGSSYNEQFF. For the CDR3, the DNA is TGTGCCAGCAGGCGGGATAGCGGGAGCTCCTACAATGAGCAGTTCTTC.

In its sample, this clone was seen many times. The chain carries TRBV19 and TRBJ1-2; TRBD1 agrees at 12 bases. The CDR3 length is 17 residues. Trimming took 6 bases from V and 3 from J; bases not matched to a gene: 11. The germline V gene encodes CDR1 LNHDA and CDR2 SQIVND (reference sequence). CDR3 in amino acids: CASRPGTGGTGYYGYTF. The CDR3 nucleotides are TGTGCCAGTAGACCAGGGACAGGGGGCACAGGTTACTATGGCTACACCTTC. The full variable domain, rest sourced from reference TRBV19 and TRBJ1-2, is DGGITQSPKYLFRKEGQNVTLSCEQNLNHDAMYWYRQDPGQGLRLIYYSQIVNDFQKGDIAEGYSVSREKKESFPLTVTSAQKNPTAFYLCASRPGTGGTGYYGYTFGSGTRLTVV.

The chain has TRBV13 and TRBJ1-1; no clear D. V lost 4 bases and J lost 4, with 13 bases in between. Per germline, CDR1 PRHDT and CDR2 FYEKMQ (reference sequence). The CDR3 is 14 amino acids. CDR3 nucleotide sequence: TGTGCCAGCAGCTCGCGCAGGATTACCACTGAAGCTTTCTTT. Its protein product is CASSSRRITTEAFF.

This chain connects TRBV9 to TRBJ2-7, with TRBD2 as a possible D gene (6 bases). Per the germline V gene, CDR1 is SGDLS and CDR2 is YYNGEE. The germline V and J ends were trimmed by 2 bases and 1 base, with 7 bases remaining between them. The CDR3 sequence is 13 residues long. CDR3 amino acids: CASSVGSSYEQYF. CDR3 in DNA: TGTGCCAGCAGCGTCGGGAGTTCCTACGAGCAGTACTTC.

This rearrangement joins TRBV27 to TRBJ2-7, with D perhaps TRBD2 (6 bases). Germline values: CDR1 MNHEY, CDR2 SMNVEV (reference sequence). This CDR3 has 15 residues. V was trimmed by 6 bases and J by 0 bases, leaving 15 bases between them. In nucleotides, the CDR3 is TGTGCCAGCAGAATAGGAGGGTCCGCCTCCTACGAGCAGTACTTC. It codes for CASRIGGSASYEQYF.

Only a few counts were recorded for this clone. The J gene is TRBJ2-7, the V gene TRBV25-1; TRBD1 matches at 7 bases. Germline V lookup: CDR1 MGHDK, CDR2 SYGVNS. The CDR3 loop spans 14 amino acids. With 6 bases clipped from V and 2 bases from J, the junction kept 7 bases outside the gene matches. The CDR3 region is CASRSDRVTYEQYF. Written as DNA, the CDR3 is TGTGCCAGCAGATCAGACAGGGTTACCTACGAGCAGTACTTC.

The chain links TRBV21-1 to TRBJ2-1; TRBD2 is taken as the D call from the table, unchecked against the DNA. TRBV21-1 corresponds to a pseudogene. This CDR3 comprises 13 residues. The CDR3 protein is CASSKIYYNEQFF. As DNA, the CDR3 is TGTGCCAGCAGCAAAATTTACTACAATGAGCAGTTCTTC.

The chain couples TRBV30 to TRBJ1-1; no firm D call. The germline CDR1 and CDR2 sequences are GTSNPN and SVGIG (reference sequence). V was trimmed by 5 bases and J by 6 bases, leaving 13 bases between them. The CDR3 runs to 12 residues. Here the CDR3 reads CAWATRGAEAFF. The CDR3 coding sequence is TGTGCCTGGGCGACCCGGGGTGCTGAAGCTTTCTTT.

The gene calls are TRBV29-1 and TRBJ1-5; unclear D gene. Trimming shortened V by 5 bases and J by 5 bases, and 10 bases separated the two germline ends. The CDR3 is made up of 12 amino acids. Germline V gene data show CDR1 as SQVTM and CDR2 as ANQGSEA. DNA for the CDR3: TGCAGCGTTCGAGAGGGAGATCAGCCCCAGCATTTT. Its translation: CSVREGDQPQHF.

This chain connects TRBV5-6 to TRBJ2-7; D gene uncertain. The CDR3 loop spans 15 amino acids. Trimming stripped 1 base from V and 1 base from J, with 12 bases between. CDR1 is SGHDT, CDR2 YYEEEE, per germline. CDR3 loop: CASSLMAPTSYEQYF. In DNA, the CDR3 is TGTGCCAGCAGCTTGATGGCCCCCACGTCCTACGAGCAGTACTTC.

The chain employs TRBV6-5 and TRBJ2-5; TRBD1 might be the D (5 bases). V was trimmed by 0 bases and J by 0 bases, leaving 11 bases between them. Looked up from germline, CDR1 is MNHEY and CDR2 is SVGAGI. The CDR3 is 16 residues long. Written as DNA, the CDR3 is TGTGCCAGCAGTTACTCCCTAGACAGATACCAAGAGACCCAGTACTTC. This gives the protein CASSYSLDRYQETQYF.

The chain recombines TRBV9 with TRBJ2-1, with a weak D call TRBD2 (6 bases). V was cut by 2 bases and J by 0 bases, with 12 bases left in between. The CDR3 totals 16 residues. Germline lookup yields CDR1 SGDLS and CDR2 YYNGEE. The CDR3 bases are TGTGCCAGCAGCGTCCTACTTAGCGGCTCCTACAATGAGCAGTTCTTC. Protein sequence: CASSVLLSGSYNEQFF.

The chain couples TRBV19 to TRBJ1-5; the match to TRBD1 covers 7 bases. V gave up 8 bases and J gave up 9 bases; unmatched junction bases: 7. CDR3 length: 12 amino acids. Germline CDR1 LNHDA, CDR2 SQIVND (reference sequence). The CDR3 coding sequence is TGTGCCAGTGCCGGGACAGCACCGCCCCAGCATTTT. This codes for CASAGTAPPQHF. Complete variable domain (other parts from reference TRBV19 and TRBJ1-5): DGGITQSPKYLFRKEGQNVTLSCEQNLNHDAMYWYRQDPGQGLRLIYYSQIVNDFQKGDIAEGYSVSREKKESFPLTVTSAQKNPTAFYLCASAGTAPPQHFGDGTRLSIL.

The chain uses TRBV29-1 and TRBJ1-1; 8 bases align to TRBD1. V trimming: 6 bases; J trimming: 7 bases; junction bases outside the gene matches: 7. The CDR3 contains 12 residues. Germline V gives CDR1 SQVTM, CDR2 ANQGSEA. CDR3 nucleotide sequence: TGCAGCGTGAGACAGGGGTTGGGTGAAGCTTTCTTT. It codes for CSVRQGLGEAFF.